This TCR beta chain was profiled in a study of blood T cell repertoires in COVID-19. Study-level information: PBMCs, B-cell-depleted T cells, or T cells provided the cDNA or gDNA that made up the material.

This clone came up a few times. The V segment lost 7 bases and the J segment 6 bases; nucleotides outside the gene matches: 13. The CDR3 sequence is 15 residues long. CDR1 is WSHSY and CDR2 is SAAADI in the germline V gene. Authors' methods: Reference gene primers were amplified, and this amplification served to estimate nucleated cell counts. Sequencing used immunoSEQ multiplex PCR; TCRdb keeps in-frame clones, though not all of them. V, J and clone size are taken as reported in that table, and D and trimming were inferred from the DNA itself. This sample has approximately 280,000 clones; 88% occur once, and the top ten carry approximately 8.8%.

Source material: peripheral blood. This chain links TRBV10-2 with TRBJ1-2; 8 bases match TRBD1. The sequence came from a young man with active or convalescent COVID-19. CDR3 sequence reads: CASINSQGAIDGYTF. CDR3 bases: TGCGCCAGCATAAACAGTCAGGGGGCGATAGATGGCTACACCTTC.